The 32 T cell receptor beta chains listed next were all sequenced from one sample in a study of T cell changes during pregnancy in multiple sclerosis. Only in-frame clones appear in the TCRdb table, and some are missing; sequencing was by immunoSEQ multiplex PCR. The table records some 110,000 clones, around 90% of them present only once. Sequencing was performed on peripheral blood, taken in the third trimester of pregnancy. These receptors came from a female donor with multiple sclerosis, enrolled in a pregnancy study.

The gene calls are TRBV19 and TRBJ2-3, with D maybe TRBD2 (6 bases). The V end lost 6 bases, the J end lost 2 bases, and 15 bases lay between the germline ends. Germline V gene data show CDR1 as LNHDA and CDR2 as SQIVND (reference sequence). The CDR3 length is 15 residues. The chain's CDR3 is CASRGVADHTDTQYF. The CDR3 DNA sequence: TGTGCCAGTAGGGGGGTAGCGGATCACACAGATACGCAGTATTTT.

The gene calls are TRBV7-9 and TRBJ2-7; 7 nucleotides match TRBD2. Per the germline V gene, CDR1 is SEHNR and CDR2 is FQNEAQ (reference sequence). CDR3 length: 14 amino acids. Germline trimming cut 4 bases from V and 2 bases from J; bases unmatched to any gene: 5. The CDR3 DNA is TGTGCCAGCAGCTCTCTAGCGGCAACCTACGAGCAGTACTTC. As protein: CASSSLAATYEQYF.

The rearrangement joins TRBV7-8 to TRBJ1-2; TRBD1 matches 8 bases. After removal of 5 bases from V and 4 bases from J, the junction contained 9 bases not matched to a gene. The CDR3 covers 15 residues. CDR1 and CDR2 from the germline V gene are SGHVS and FQNEAQ. This CDR3 reads CASSLQGAQSYGYTF. CDR3 nucleotides: TGTGCCAGCAGCCTCCAGGGGGCGCAGAGCTATGGCTACACCTTC.

This clone was detected only once. The V call is TRBV9, the J call TRBJ2-3, with 12 bases that match TRBD2. The CDR3 runs 17 residues. V trimming: 1 base; J trimming: 6 bases; junction bases outside the gene matches: 9. The germline V gene encodes CDR1 SGDLS and CDR2 YYNGEE. CDR3 loop: CASSVIASGGVLDTQYF. CDR3 DNA: TGTGCCAGCAGCGTAATCGCTAGCGGGGGGGTGCTTGATACGCAGTATTTT. The full variable domain, in which reference TRBV9 and TRBJ2-3 provide the parts outside the CDR3, is DSGVTQTPKHLITATGQRVTLRCSPRSGDLSVYWYQQSLDQGLQFLIQYYNGEERAKGNILERFSAQQFPDLHSELNLSSLELGDSALYFCASSVIASGGVLDTQYFGPGTRLTVL.

J is TRBJ1-2 and V is TRBV5-5; D unclear. The V and J ends lost 4 bases and 0 bases respectively, with 16 bases between them. The CDR3 totals 16 residues. Germline values: CDR1 SGHKS, CDR2 YYEKEE (reference sequence). In DNA, the CDR3 is TGTGCCAGCAGCCACATTTCGACACAGACTAACTATGGCTACACCTTC. It translates to CASSHISTQTNYGYTF.

A word on this clone: Additional DNA sequences in this sample encode the identical CDR3. The chain carries TRBV7-3 and TRBJ1-1; D gene ambiguous. The CDR3 extends over 13 amino acids. Germline lookup yields CDR1 SGHTA and CDR2 FQGTGA. The germline V and J ends were trimmed by 5 bases and 4 bases, with 11 bases remaining between them. In nucleotides, the CDR3 is TGTGCCAGCAGCCCCACGGGTAGCACTGAAGCTTTCTTT. This encodes CASSPTGSTEAFF.

This sequence joins TRBV30 and TRBJ2-7; the D is unclear. The V gene lost 1 base and the J gene lost 6 bases, with 7 bases spanning the gap. The germline V gene has CDR1 GTSNPN and CDR2 SVGIG (reference sequence). CDR3 size: 11 residues. In nucleotides, the CDR3 is TGTGCCTGGAGTGGAGACTTCGAGCAGTACTTC. Encoded protein: CAWSGDFEQYF.

The chain recombines TRBV5-6 with TRBJ1-1, with D possibly matching TRBD1 (6 bases). The CDR3 length is 14 residues. Deletions cut 4 bases from V and 3 bases from J, with 13 bases between. In germline, CDR1 is SGHDT, CDR2 YYEEEE. The chain's CDR3 is CASSRGQLHTEAFF. As DNA, the CDR3 is TGTGCCAGCAGCAGGGGACAATTGCACACTGAAGCTTTCTTT.

V gene TRBV25-1 combines with J gene TRBJ2-4, with D possibly TRBD2 on 5 matching bases. V was clipped by 5 bases and J by 3 bases, with 11 bases between them. This CDR3 spans 14 amino acids. Per germline, CDR1 MGHDK and CDR2 SYGVNS. The CDR3 here is CASSLSGGKNIQYF. CDR3 nucleotide sequence: TGTGCCAGCAGTTTAAGCGGAGGCAAAAACATTCAGTACTTC.

The DNA for the CDR3 is TGTGCCAGCAGCTCACGCCGCCGGGACAGGGGCTATGGCTACACCTTC. Translation gives CASSSRRRDRGYGYTF. V gene TRBV9 combines with J gene TRBJ1-2; TRBD1 matches 10 bases. The ends lost 4 bases at V and 4 bases at J; junction bases unmatched: 10. CDR1 and CDR2 from the germline V gene are SGDLS and YYNGEE. There are 16 residues in the CDR3.

This chain links TRBV4-1 with TRBJ1-4; 7 bases map to TRBD1. Germline-derived CDR1 and CDR2 are MGHRA and YSYEKL. The V and J ends lost 4 bases and 2 bases, in that order; junction bases with no gene match: 4. The CDR3 contains 15 residues. The CDR3 is CASSLLRGTNEKLFF. For the CDR3, the DNA is TGCGCCAGCAGCCTACTCAGGGGGACTAATGAAAAACTGTTTTTT.

This chain links TRBV7-3 with TRBJ2-5; 7 nucleotides agree with TRBD1. CDR3 length: 18 residues. The V gene's germline CDR1 is SGHTA and CDR2 FQGTGA. J was trimmed by 1 base and V by 2 bases; bases with no gene match: 13. For the CDR3, the DNA is TGTGCCAGCAGCTTAGGTTGGGGGACAGAAAGGAGCCAAGAGACCCAGTACTTC. Its protein is CASSLGWGTERSQETQYF.

The chain uses TRBV2 and TRBJ1-1; 7 bases align to TRBD1. V was pared by 10 bases and J by 5 bases, with 10 bases of the junction left unmatched. This CDR3 region has 13 residues. The germline gives CDR1 SNHLY, CDR2 FYNNEI. The CDR3, as DNA: TGTGCCACCAGACAGGGTGGGTGGACTGAAGCTTTCTTT. Amino acids: CATRQGGWTEAFF.

This clone was recorded once. V is TRBV2 and J is TRBJ2-3; the D gene is possibly TRBD1 (6 bases). The germline gives CDR1 SNHLY, CDR2 FYNNEI. Trimming took off 5 bases at V and 2 bases at J, with 23 bases between the two ends. CDR3 length: 18 residues. In DNA form, the CDR3 reads TGTGCCAGCAGTCTCTCTAGTAGTAGGGGGTGGGTCACAGATACGCAGTATTTT. Amino acids: CASSLSSSRGWVTDTQYF.

The chain joins TRBV7-6 to TRBJ1-2, with TRBD1 matching over 9 bases. J lost 7 bases, V lost 5 bases, and 11 bases had no gene match. The CDR3 totals 15 residues. Germline loops: CDR1 SGHVS, CDR2 FNYEAQ. CDR3 loop: CASSQTTGGSGGYTF. The CDR3 DNA sequence: TGTGCCAGCAGCCAAACTACAGGGGGCAGTGGTGGCTACACCTTC.

The chain uses TRBV19 and TRBJ2-1, with 7 bases fitting TRBD1. The CDR3 is made up of 13 amino acids. CDR1 and CDR2 (germline): LNHDA, SQIVND (reference sequence). J lost 6 bases, V lost 4 bases, and 3 bases had no gene match. CDR3 sequence reads: CASSTGQANEQFF. In nucleotides, the CDR3 is TGTGCCAGTAGTACCGGACAGGCCAATGAGCAGTTCTTC.

The chain has TRBV6-1 and TRBJ1-6; 9 bases are a match to TRBD1. Trimming at V came to 4 bases and at J to 8 bases, leaving 0 bases not matched to a gene. Germline V gene data show CDR1 as MNHNS and CDR2 as SASEGT. The CDR3 runs 13 residues. CDR3 nucleotide sequence: TGTGCCAGCAGTGGACAGGGGGATTCACCCCTCCACTTT. Its translation is CASSGQGDSPLHF.

The chain combines TRBV19 with TRBJ1-5; 7 bases match TRBD1. Per the germline V gene, CDR1 is LNHDA and CDR2 is SQIVND (reference sequence). V was clipped by 0 bases and J by 3 bases; unmatched bases: 5. The CDR3 loop spans 16 amino acids. CDR3: CASSIDLDRDNQPQHF. As DNA, the CDR3 is TGTGCCAGTAGTATAGATCTCGACAGGGACAATCAGCCCCAGCATTTT.

CDR3 loop: CASSAAWDSSYEQYF. The CDR3 bases are TGTGCCAGCAGCGCCGCCTGGGACAGCTCCTACGAGCAGTACTTC. The J gene is TRBJ2-7, the V gene TRBV9; TRBD1 matches 7 bases. The length of the CDR3 is 15 residues. Unmatched junction bases numbered 6, after V lost 3 bases and J lost 0 bases. Germline CDR1 SGDLS, CDR2 YYNGEE. Filled out from reference TRBV9 and TRBJ2-7, the complete variable domain reads DSGVTQTPKHLITATGQRVTLRCSPRSGDLSVYWYQQSLDQGLQFLIQYYNGEERAKGNILERFSAQQFPDLHSELNLSSLELGDSALYFCASSAAWDSSYEQYFGPGTRLTVT.

This sequence joins TRBV5-4 and TRBJ1-4; no clear D gene. Germline CDR1 is SGHNT and CDR2 is YYREEE (reference sequence). The CDR3 is 13 residues long. V lost 6 bases and J lost 5, with 11 bases in between. CDR3 in DNA: TGTGCCAGCAAGGAGTTTTCCAATGAAAAACTGTTTTTT. It translates to CASKEFSNEKLFF.

The rearrangement uses TRBV7-6 and TRBJ2-7, with D maybe TRBD1 (6 bases). CDR3 length: 15 amino acids. V was shortened by 5 bases and J by 7 bases, with 21 bases between the two germline ends. Germline V gene data show CDR1 as SGHVS and CDR2 as FNYEAQ. The CDR3 spells CASSRDTIPSEEQYF. The CDR3 coding sequence is TGTGCCAGCAGCCGGGACACCATACCCTCTGAGGAGCAGTACTTC. The full variable domain, rest sourced from reference TRBV7-6 and TRBJ2-7, is GAGVSQSPRYKVTKRGQDVALRCDPISGHVSLYWYRQALGQGPEFLTYFNYEAQQDKSGLPNDRFSAERPEGSISTLTIQRTEQRDSAMYRCASSRDTIPSEEQYFGPGTRLTVT.

The J gene is TRBJ2-7, the V gene TRBV29-1; 8 bases fit TRBD1. Germline V lookup: CDR1 SQVTM, CDR2 ANQGSEA. Trimming at V came to 6 bases and at J to 6 bases, leaving 7 bases not matched to a gene. The CDR3 has 12 amino acids. DNA of the CDR3: TGCAGCGTCCGGGACAGGATGTTCGAGCAGTACTTC. It specifies CSVRDRMFEQYF.

V and J are TRBV7-2 and TRBJ2-7, with 14 bases identical to TRBD2. The CDR3 sequence is 15 residues long. Germline V CDR1 and CDR2: SGHTA, FQGNSA. V trimming: 5 bases; J trimming: 1 base; junction bases outside the gene matches: 1. The DNA for the CDR3 is TGTGCCAGCAGCCGGACTAGCGGGGGGTCCTACGAGCAGTACTTC. Translated: CASSRTSGGSYEQYF.

The rearrangement joins TRBV7-8 to TRBJ1-2; D perhaps matches TRBD1 (5 bases). There are 15 residues in the CDR3. Trimming shortened V by 2 bases and J by 3 bases, and 13 bases separated the two germline ends. Looked up from germline, CDR1 is SGHVS and CDR2 is FQNEAQ. The CDR3 is CASSLKGINDYGYTF. CDR3 DNA sequence: TGTGCCAGCAGCTTAAAGGGGATAAACGACTATGGCTACACCTTC.

The chain joins TRBV2 to TRBJ1-5, with 7 bases identical to TRBD1. The CDR3 spans 18 residues. J lost 0 bases, V lost 4 bases, and 12 bases had no gene match. CDR1 is SNHLY, CDR2 FYNNEI, per germline. DNA for the CDR3: TGTGCCAGCAGTGGCAGTTTGGACAGGCGCTATAGCAATCAGCCCCAGCATTTT. It encodes CASSGSLDRRYSNQPQHF.

DNA for the CDR3: TGTGCCAGCAGTCAGACGGGAGGGCCGGACACCGGGGAGCTGTTTTTT. The encoded protein is CASSQTGGPDTGELFF. The chain couples TRBV25-1 to TRBJ2-2; 8 positions agree with TRBD2. CDR1 and CDR2 from the germline V gene are MGHDK and SYGVNS. The CDR3 is 16 amino acids. The V and J ends lost 5 bases and 3 bases, in that order; junction bases with no gene match: 8.

The chain uses TRBV9 and TRBJ1-1, with TRBD1 matching over 8 bases. This CDR3 spans 13 amino acids. J was trimmed by 5 bases and V by 3 bases; bases with no gene match: 3. Germline CDR1 SGDLS, CDR2 YYNGEE. The chain's CDR3 is CASSGTGRTEAFF. Written as DNA, the CDR3 is TGTGCCAGCAGCGGGACAGGGAGGACTGAAGCTTTCTTT.

This chain connects TRBV29-1 to TRBJ2-1, with 10 bases fitting TRBD2. The V gene end was trimmed by 7 bases and the J gene end by 0 bases; junction bases not matched to a gene: 3. Germline CDR1 and CDR2: SQVTM and ANQGSEA. The CDR3 spans 14 residues. The CDR3 protein is CSAPSGSSYNEQFF. In DNA, the CDR3 is TGCAGCGCTCCTAGCGGGAGCTCCTACAATGAGCAGTTCTTC.

V is TRBV6-4 and J is TRBJ1-1, with D possibly matching TRBD1 (5 bases). V lost 4 bases and J 6 bases, leaving 18 bases between the germline ends. This CDR3 is built from 15 residues. CDR1 and CDR2 from the germline V gene are MRHNA and SNTAGT. As DNA, the CDR3 is TGTGCCAGCAGTGTTGGGGCCGGGCGCGGGGCTGAAGCTTTCTTT. This translates into CASSVGAGRGAEAFF.

The J gene is TRBJ2-5, the V gene TRBV29-1; 10 positions match TRBD1. CDR1 SQVTM and CDR2 ANQGSEA come from the germline V gene. This CDR3 spans 12 amino acids. Trimming at V came to 6 bases and at J to 5 bases, leaving 3 bases not matched to a gene. The CDR3 DNA follows: TGCAGCGTCAAGGGACAGGGGGAGACCCAGTACTTC. It translates to CSVKGQGETQYF.

The chain has TRBV5-1 and TRBJ1-1, with 9 bases matching TRBD1. This CDR3 is built from 15 residues. The germline V gene has CDR1 SGHRS and CDR2 YFSETQ. V lost 0 bases, J lost 5 bases, and 5 bases stayed unmatched. CDR3 coding DNA: TGCGCCAGCAGCTTGGAGGGACAGGGAATGACTGAAGCTTTCTTT. This encodes CASSLEGQGMTEAFF.

V and J are TRBV29-1 and TRBJ2-1; 10 bases are shared with TRBD2. Trimming cost V 6 bases and J 6 bases; bases outside gene matches: 11. The CDR3 has 15 amino acids. Germline V gene sequence: CDR1 SQVTM, CDR2 ANQGSEA. This CDR3 is CSVAPLAGAINEQFF. CDR3 in DNA: TGCAGCGTGGCCCCGCTAGCGGGGGCTATCAATGAGCAGTTCTTC.